The 2 T cell receptor beta chains given below trace back to one sample, sequenced in a study of regulatory T cells in long-lasting Graves disease. Stated time point: newly diagnosed GD, antithyroid drugs for less than 3 months. The TCR library was prepared using RNA isolated from PBMCs. The TCR beta library used iRepertoire HTBI primers with Arm-PCR amplification of CDR3. TCRdb ran MiXCR on the multiplex PCR reads and lists one entry per CDR3 protein. The sample gives 390,000 or so distinct CDR3 sequences, 12% of which show up once; approximately 17% is in the top ten. These data were also reused for a study on T cells in Graves' hyperthyroidism and ophthalmopathy.

The sample was peripheral blood mononuclear cells (PBMCs), taken at new diagnosis, from a patient treated with antithyroid drugs. The receptors originated from a woman between 18 and 29 years old with Graves disease.

CDR3 nucleotides: TGTGCCAGCAGCCAAGAATCCCCTACCGGGGAGCTGTTTTTT. It is translated as CASSQESPTGELFF. This chain connects TRBV3-1 to TRBJ2-2; D gene unclear. Per germline, CDR1 LGHDT and CDR2 YNNKEL (reference sequence). The CDR3 consists of 14 residues. V was trimmed by 0 bases and J by 5 bases, leaving 7 bases between them.

This chain uses TRBV6-9 with TRBJ2-1, with TRBD2 matching 10 bases. V gave up 3 bases and J gave up 4 bases; unmatched junction bases: 6. The CDR3 runs to 16 residues. CDR1 MNHGY and CDR2 SVAAGI come from the germline V gene. The CDR3 nucleotides are TGTGCCAGCAGTTACCCAACTAGCGGGGTTTACAATGAGCAGTTCTTC. Its translation is CASSYPTSGVYNEQFF.